The source of this T cell receptor (beta chain) is a study of blood T cell repertoires in COVID-19. Study summary: The study drew acute and convalescent COVID-19 samples from the United States, Italy and Spain. In each case, the material was cDNA or gDNA derived from T cells, B-cell-depleted T cells, or PBMCs.

As handled by the study authors: Nucleated cell number was recorded as an estimate derived from reference gene primer amplification. The repertoire was sequenced with immunoSEQ multiplex PCR; TCRdb's copy has only in-frame clones and lacks some. V, J and clone size were drawn from that table, and D and trimming were deduced from the DNA. The repertoire holds hundreds of thousands of clones, with 70% to 90% as singletons. This clone is a singleton in its sample. Enrolment of Seattle patients took place during active infection, and they were followed longitudinally. Trimming at V came to 2 bases and at J to 5 bases, leaving 2 bases not matched to a gene. Germline CDR1 reads SEHNR; CDR2 reads FQNEAQ (reference sequence). The CDR3 contains 13 residues.

This chain joins TRBV7-9 and TRBJ2-5; 7 bases fit TRBD2. What was sequenced was peripheral blood. This receptor was taken from a woman aged 45-60 years with COVID-19, enrolled during active disease. The CDR3 DNA follows: TGTGCCAGCAGCTTACTCGGGGGGGAGACCCAGTACTTC. Protein product: CASSLLGGETQYF.